Listed here is a single TCR beta chain. This entry comes from a study of blood T cell repertoires in COVID-19. The data were produced by immunoSEQ multiplex PCR, yet TCRdb's version contains in-frame clones alone and is incomplete. The data hold 100,000 or so clones, with just over 85% observed a single time. V was cut by 2 bases and J by 7 bases, with 9 bases left in between. Germline CDR1 MDHEN, CDR2 SYDVKM. The CDR3 is made up of 13 amino acids. Sequenced: peripheral blood. V gene TRBV28 combines with J gene TRBJ2-1; D remains unclear. The clonotype originates from a human donor in a cohort sampled during active COVID-19. The CDR3 sequence: CASSLGLINEQFF. In DNA form, the CDR3 reads TGTGCCAGCAGTTTAGGCTTGATAAATGAGCAGTTCTTC.